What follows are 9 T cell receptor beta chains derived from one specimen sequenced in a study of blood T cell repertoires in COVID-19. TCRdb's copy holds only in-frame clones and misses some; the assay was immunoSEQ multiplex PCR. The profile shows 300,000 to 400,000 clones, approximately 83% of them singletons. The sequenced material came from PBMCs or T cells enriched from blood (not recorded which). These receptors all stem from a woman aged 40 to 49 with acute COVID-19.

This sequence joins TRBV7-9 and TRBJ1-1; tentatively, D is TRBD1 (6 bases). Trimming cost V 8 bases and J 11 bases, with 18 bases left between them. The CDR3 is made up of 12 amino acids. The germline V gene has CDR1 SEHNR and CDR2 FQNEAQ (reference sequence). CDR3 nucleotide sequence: TGTGCCAGCCGAAGGGGGTTCGGACCGGCTTTCTTT. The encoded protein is CASRRGFGPAFF. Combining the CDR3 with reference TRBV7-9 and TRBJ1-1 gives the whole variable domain DTGVSQNPRHKITKRGQNVTFRCDPISEHNRLYWYRQTLGQGPEFLTYFQNEAQLEKSRLLSDRFSAERPKGSFSTLEIQRTEQGDSAMYLCASRRGFGPAFFGQGTRLTVV.

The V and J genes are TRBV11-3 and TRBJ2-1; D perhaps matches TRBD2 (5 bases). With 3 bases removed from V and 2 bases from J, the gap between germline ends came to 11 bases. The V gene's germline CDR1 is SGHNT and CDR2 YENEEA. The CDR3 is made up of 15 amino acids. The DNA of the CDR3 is TGTGCCAGCAGCTTCCAAAGCGGCCCCTACAATGAGCAGTTCTTC. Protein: CASSFQSGPYNEQFF.

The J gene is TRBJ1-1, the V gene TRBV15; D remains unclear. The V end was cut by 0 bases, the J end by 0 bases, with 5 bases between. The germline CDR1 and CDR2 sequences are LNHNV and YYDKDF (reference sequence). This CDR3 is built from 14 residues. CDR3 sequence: CATSREQMNTEAFF. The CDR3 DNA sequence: TGTGCCACCAGCAGAGAACAGATGAACACTGAAGCTTTCTTT.

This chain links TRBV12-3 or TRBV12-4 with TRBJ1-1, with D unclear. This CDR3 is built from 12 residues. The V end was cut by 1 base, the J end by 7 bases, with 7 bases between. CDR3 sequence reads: CASSLGRSEAFF. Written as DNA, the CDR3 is TGTGCCAGCAGTTTAGGGCGGAGTGAAGCTTTCTTT.

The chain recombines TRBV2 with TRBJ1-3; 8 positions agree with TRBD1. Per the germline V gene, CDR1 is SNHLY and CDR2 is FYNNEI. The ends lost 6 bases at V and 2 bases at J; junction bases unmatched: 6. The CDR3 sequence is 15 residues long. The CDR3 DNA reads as TGTGCCAGCAGAGGTGGGACAGGAACTGGAAACACCATATATTTT. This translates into CASRGGTGTGNTIYF.

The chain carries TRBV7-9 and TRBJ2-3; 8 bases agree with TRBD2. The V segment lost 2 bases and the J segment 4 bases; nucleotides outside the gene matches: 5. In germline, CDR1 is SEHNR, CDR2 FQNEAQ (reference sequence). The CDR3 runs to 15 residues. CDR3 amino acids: CASSLPGGRPDTQYF. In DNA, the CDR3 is TGTGCCAGCAGCTTACCGGGGGGGCGCCCAGATACGCAGTATTTT.

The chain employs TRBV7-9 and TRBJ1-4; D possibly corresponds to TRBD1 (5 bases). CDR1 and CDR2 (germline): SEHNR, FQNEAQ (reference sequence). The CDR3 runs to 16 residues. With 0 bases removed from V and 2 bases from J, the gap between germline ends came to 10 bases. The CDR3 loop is CASSLARDLTNEKLFF. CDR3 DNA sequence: TGTGCCAGCAGCTTAGCCAGGGATCTGACTAATGAAAAACTGTTTTTT.

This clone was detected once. CDR3 sequence: CASSLRGTYPTDTQYF. The CDR3 DNA follows: TGTGCCAGCAGCTTGAGGGGGACATACCCCACAGATACGCAGTATTTT. The J gene is TRBJ2-3, the V gene TRBV11-2; D is perhaps TRBD1 (6 bases). CDR1 is SGHAT, CDR2 FQNNGV, per germline. V was cut by 3 bases and J by 2 bases, with 15 bases left in between. This CDR3 is built from 16 residues.

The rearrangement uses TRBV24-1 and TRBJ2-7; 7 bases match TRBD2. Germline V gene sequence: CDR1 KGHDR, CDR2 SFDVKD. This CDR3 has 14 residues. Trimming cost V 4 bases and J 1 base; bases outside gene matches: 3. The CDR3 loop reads CATSEASGSYEQYF. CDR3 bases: TGTGCCACCAGTGAAGCTAGCGGTTCCTACGAGCAGTACTTC.